This T cell receptor (beta chain) was identified in a study of T cell repertoires in cytomegalovirus infection (dated by TCRdb to about 2019). With respect to the entire study: Peptide stimulations targeted recently identified HLA-C-restricted CMV epitopes, whose presentation resists viral immunomodulation, together with well-studied HLA-B-restricted epitopes. Donor HLA type was relevant to the analysis, as public TCR beta signatures indicated carriage of CMV infection together with the matching HLA type.

Broader findings and caveats from the paper: Cumulative frequency of public TCR beta family members discriminated carriers of CMV infection plus the relevant HLA type in this cohort and an independent approximately 370-donor cohort. The ex vivo response was dominated by HLA-C-restricted CMV-specific TCR beta clonotypes, which also provided the single most frequent clonotype in two of eight donors.

This specimen's treatment or condition label, interpreted: in vitro stimulation with specific CMV peptide epitopes to enrich CMV-specific T cells. Reading the germline V gene gives CDR1 SGHVS and CDR2 FQNEAQ. Taken from cysteine to phenylalanine, the CDR3 has 16 residues. Solely the CDR3 DNA is kept, with 48 bases framed from the first base. Trimmed from V: 5 bases; trimmed from J: 5 bases; junction bases lacking a gene match: 9. This clonotype showed up many times. No cognate antigen has been identified for it. Per-nucleotide qualities are absent, and no much larger clonotype sits a single base away. The run used an Illumina HiSeq 1500. Starting from the raw public reads, TCRdb applied fastp trimming at Q25, assembled clones with MiXCR and retained in-frame beta chains. Every distinct CDR3 protein forms one entry, paired with its most common genes and DNA. The sample table shows 700,000 to 950,000 distinct CDR3 sequences, and about 31% are seen once. The ten most abundant clones make up around 12% of the sample.

The input for sequencing was cultured CD8+ T cells from PBMCs, taken from culture after CMV antigen stimulation. This receptor was identified in a human donor in good health (CMV status not recorded). Some clones in this sample may be carry-over from other donors' samples. The chain is assembled from TRBV7-8 and TRBJ2-2, with 9 central nucleotides matching TRBD1. The DNA is TGTGCCAGCAGCCCAACCTACAGGGGGCAAACCGGGGAGCTGTTTTTT. This sequence encodes CASSPTYRGQTGELFF.